The TCR beta chain described here comes from a study of shared clonotypes between healthy human individuals. It was at deep level that the assay was run. Some clones are missing from TCRdb's copy, which holds only in-frame ones; the method was immunoSEQ multiplex PCR. The data contain about 520,000 clones, around 73% of them singletons. CDR3 length equals 13 residues. The V and J ends lost 7 bases and 4 bases, in that order; junction bases with no gene match: 4. Germline CDR1 MNHNS, CDR2 SASEGT. The receptor was derived from a woman aged 40 to 49 in good health. Some clones in this sample may be carry-over from other donors' samples. The source material was PBMCs. The gene calls are TRBV6-1 and TRBJ1-5; 7 nucleotides line up with TRBD1. CDR3 residues: CASIKDRNQPQHF. In nucleotides, the CDR3 is TGTGCCAGCATCAAGGACAGGAATCAGCCCCAGCATTTT.